The 13 T cell receptor beta chains below come from one sample, sequenced in a study of response to subunit inactivated influenza vaccine. TCRdb reanalysed the RT-PCR reads using MiXCR and keeps one entry per CDR3 protein. The sample consists of approximately 230,000 distinct CDR3 sequences, more than 9% of them appearing once. The material was non-naive T cells sorted from PBMCs, obtained less than 15 days before vaccination. These receptors originate from a man aged 45-60 years who received an inactivated influenza vaccine.

At least ten counts were recorded for this clonotype. An end of the junction does not agree with germline; a read error may underlie this. This chain links TRBV12-3 or TRBV12-4 with TRBJ2-3; TRBD2 matches 10 bases. This CDR3 is 14 amino acids long. This chain's CDR3 is CASSLAGGQDTQYF. The CDR3 DNA reads as TGTGCCAGCAGCTTAGCGGGAGGACAAGATACGCAGTATTTT.

The chain carries TRBV5-1 and TRBJ2-3; 12 bases align to TRBD2. Germline assignment: CDR1 SGHRS and CDR2 YFSETQ. V shed 4 bases, J shed 2 bases, and the junction held 8 bases outside the gene matches. The CDR3 is 17 residues long. As DNA, the CDR3 is TGCGCCAGCAGCCCCGCACTAGCGGGGGGATACACAGATACGCAGTATTTT. Translated: CASSPALAGGYTDTQYF.

This clonotype has just one count. The chain is built from TRBV2 and TRBJ2-3; D may match TRBD1 or TRBD2 (6 bases each). CDR3 length: 17 residues. In germline, CDR1 is SNHLY, CDR2 FYNNEI. CDR3: CTICHRAIAGFTDTQYF. For the CDR3, the DNA is TGTACCATCTGCCACAGGGCTATCGCGGGATTCACAGATACGCAGTATTTT.

The J gene is TRBJ2-5, the V gene TRBV5-5; unclear D gene. This CDR3 spans 13 amino acids. CDR1 and CDR2 (germline): SGHKS, YYEKEE (reference sequence). V was shortened by 2 bases and J by 5 bases, with 10 bases between the two germline ends. Here the CDR3 reads CASSFSVYETQYF. CDR3 in DNA: TGTGCCAGCAGCTTTTCGGTATACGAGACCCAGTACTTC. Full variable domain (missing parts from reference TRBV5-5 and TRBJ2-5): DAGVTQSPTHLIKTRGQQVTLRCSPISGHKSVSWYQQVLGQGPQFIFQYYEKEERGRGNFPDRFSARQFPNYSSELNVNALLLGDSALYLCASSFSVYETQYFGPGTRLLVL.

This clonotype was observed many times. The gene calls are TRBV5-5 and TRBJ2-5; 11 nucleotides align to TRBD2. This CDR3 comprises 18 residues. Germline V gene lookup returns CDR1 SGHKS and CDR2 YYEKEE (reference sequence). The trim removed 3 bases at V and 2 bases at J, leaving 12 bases unmatched. In DNA form, the CDR3 reads TGTGCCAGCAGCTACGATCTAGCGGGGGGCCTAATACAAGAGACCCAGTACTTC. Amino acid sequence: CASSYDLAGGLIQETQYF.

Ten or more counts support this clonotype. The chain joins TRBV3-1 to TRBJ1-6; D unclear. Germline assignment: CDR1 LGHDT and CDR2 YNNKEL (reference sequence). CDR3 size: 16 residues. Trimming pared 0 bases from V and 7 bases from J, leaving 13 bases between. The CDR3 coding sequence is TGTGCCAGCAGCCAAGATATAGGGTCGGTGAATTCACCCCTCCACTTT. It encodes CASSQDIGSVNSPLHF.

This clonotype was seen more than once but under ten times. The chain's CDR3 is CASSLGLAGPGELFF. CDR3 sequence (DNA): TGTGCCAGCAGCCTCGGACTAGCGGGGCCCGGGGAGCTGTTTTTT. The V and J genes are TRBV6-1 and TRBJ2-2; the match to TRBD2 covers 12 bases. Per germline, CDR1 MNHNS and CDR2 SASEGT. The CDR3 consists of 15 residues. V was clipped by 6 bases and J by 6 bases; unmatched bases: 5.

J is TRBJ1-1 and V is TRBV3-1; D uncertain. Germline assignment: CDR1 LGHDT and CDR2 YNNKEL (reference sequence). Trimming left V 1 base short and J 4 bases short, with 7 bases between. This CDR3 has 13 residues. In DNA form, the CDR3 reads TGTGCCAGCAGCCAAGGGGGAGGCACTGAAGCTTTCTTT. It yields the protein CASSQGGGTEAFF.

This clonotype was seen a handful of times. The J gene is TRBJ2-7, the V gene TRBV6-1; 9 bases map to TRBD1. The CDR3 covers 15 residues. With 6 bases clipped from V and 2 bases from J, the junction kept 8 bases outside the gene matches. CDR1 and CDR2 (germline): MNHNS, SASEGT. The CDR3 here is CASSSGQGPPYEQYF. The CDR3 DNA reads as TGTGCCAGCAGCAGTGGACAGGGGCCACCCTACGAGCAGTACTTC.

This clonotype was detected a few times. This sequence joins TRBV2 and TRBJ1-2, with 9 bases lining up with TRBD1. The CDR3 runs 14 residues. The germline V gene encodes CDR1 SNHLY and CDR2 FYNNEI. J lost 5 bases, V lost 6 bases, and 7 bases had no gene match. CDR3 in DNA: TGTGCCAGCAGGAGGAGACAGGGGGTATATGGCTACACCTTC. This codes for CASRRRQGVYGYTF.

This clonotype appeared many times. V usage is TRBV20-1 and J usage is TRBJ2-5; 10 bases are shared with TRBD2. Trimming at V came to 6 bases and at J to 5 bases, leaving 9 bases not matched to a gene. Germline CDR1 and CDR2: DFQATT and SNEGSKA (reference sequence). This CDR3 contains 14 residues. CDR3 protein: CSAPASGSLETQYF. The DNA for the CDR3 is TGCAGTGCACCTGCTAGCGGGAGCTTGGAGACCCAGTACTTC.

This sequence joins TRBV20-1 and TRBJ1-2; the D is unclear. Trimming took off 0 bases at V and 7 bases at J, with 9 bases between the two ends. The length of the CDR3 is 12 residues. CDR1 and CDR2 (germline): DFQATT, SNEGSKA (reference sequence). The CDR3: CSARDLSSGYTF. In DNA form, the CDR3 reads TGCAGTGCTAGAGATCTCTCTTCTGGCTACACCTTC.

V is TRBV4-1 and J is TRBJ2-2, with no clear D. This CDR3 region has 15 residues. The ends were cut back, 5 bases at V and 3 bases at J, with 13 bases in the middle. CDR1 and CDR2 (germline): MGHRA, YSYEKL. For the CDR3, the DNA is TGCGCCAGCAGCTCCCGTACCTCACACACCGGGGAGCTGTTTTTT. This encodes CASSSRTSHTGELFF.